The source of this TCR beta chain is a study of cytomegalovirus exposure and HLA in healthy donors. Here immunoSEQ multiplex PCR was the method, and the copy in TCRdb shows in-frame clones only, minus some. The sample lists fewer than 75,000 clones, about 95% seen once, with approximately 3.5% in the top ten. Germline V gene sequence: CDR1 MNHEY, CDR2 SMNVEV (reference sequence). The CDR3 covers 14 residues. V trimming: 6 bases; J trimming: 8 bases; junction bases outside the gene matches: 7. The clonotype originates from a man aged 18-30 years in good health and CMV-seronegative. The sequenced sample consisted of PBMCs. This sequence joins TRBV27 and TRBJ2-2; 9 bases line up with TRBD1. In nucleotides, the CDR3 is TGTGCCAGCAGGCGACGACAGGGGGAGGGGGAGCTGTTTTTT. Its translation: CASRRRQGEGELFF.